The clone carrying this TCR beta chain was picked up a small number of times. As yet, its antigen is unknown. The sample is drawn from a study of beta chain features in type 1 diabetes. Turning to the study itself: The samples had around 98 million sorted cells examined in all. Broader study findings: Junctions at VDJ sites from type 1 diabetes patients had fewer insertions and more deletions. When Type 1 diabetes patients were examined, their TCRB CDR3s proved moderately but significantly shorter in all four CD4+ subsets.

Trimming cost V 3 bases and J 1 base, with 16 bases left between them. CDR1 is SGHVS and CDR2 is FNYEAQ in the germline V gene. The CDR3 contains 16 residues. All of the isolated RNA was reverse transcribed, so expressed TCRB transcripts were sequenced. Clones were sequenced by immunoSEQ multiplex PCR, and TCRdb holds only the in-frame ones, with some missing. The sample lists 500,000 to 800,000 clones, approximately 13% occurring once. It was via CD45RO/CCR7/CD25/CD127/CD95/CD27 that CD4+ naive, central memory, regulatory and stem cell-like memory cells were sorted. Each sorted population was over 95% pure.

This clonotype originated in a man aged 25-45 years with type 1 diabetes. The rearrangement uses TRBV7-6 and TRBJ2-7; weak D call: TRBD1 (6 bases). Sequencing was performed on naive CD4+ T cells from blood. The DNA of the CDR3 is TGTGCCAGCAGCTTTTCGACCGGGACACCATCCTACGAGCAGTACTTC. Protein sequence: CASSFSTGTPSYEQYF.